This T cell receptor (beta chain) was obtained from a study of sequential checkpoint blockade in melanoma (dated 2019 in TCRdb). About the investigation overall: In a 1:1 randomization, patients received either first-line nivolumab then ipilimumab (arm A) or ipilimumab then nivolumab (arm B). Maintenance nivolumab came after both trial sequences. DNA from roughly 90 melanoma tumor samples collected before treatment underwent TCRbeta immunosequencing. For 20 or so patients, matched tumor biopsies were taken both before treatment and at week 13, after single-agent nivolumab (arm A) or ipilimumab (arm B). Roughly 80% of the matched tumor biopsy pairs taken before and after treatment were from the same lesion.

The immunoSEQ Assay was used to immunosequence TCRbeta CDR3 regions from genomic DNA. Before high-throughput sequencing, genomic DNA was amplified using bias-controlled multiplex PCR. The source study handled its data this way. To quantify the absolute abundance of each unique TCRbeta CDR3 region, the sequences were collapsed and filtered. Clonality was defined as 1 minus Pielou's evenness and was calculated using productive rearrangements only. Tumor T-cell fraction was computed by normalizing TCRbeta template counts to usable DNA, estimated from several housekeeping genes. A previously published method was used to identify clones whose frequencies were significantly greater in on-treatment samples than in baseline samples. TCRdb obtained this table from immuneACCESS and retained in-frame rearrangements with V and J assigned. These tables miss some clones; where compared with another copy, unresolved V genes account for less than half of the shortfall, and the remainder is unexplained. V and J calls and clone size come straight from that table; D and trimming were deduced from the DNA. This sample lists approximately 6,000 clones; around 26% were detected once. The top ten hold almost 10% of the sample.

This clone was seen more than once but under ten times. No cognate antigen has been identified for it. No much larger clonotype is one base removed from it; base qualities were not supplied. Via the germline V gene, CDR1 is MNHGY and CDR2 SAAAGT. V is trimmed back by 9 bases and J by 6 bases, and the junction contains 14 bases that no gene match accounts for. Including the terminal cysteine and phenylalanine, the CDR3 comprises 14 residues. Just CDR3 DNA is preserved here, 42 bases in frame from base 1. What the work shows at the level of the full study, not this receptor alone: In the nivolumab-first arm (arm A), an association was found between pretreatment tumor TIL clonality and response (P = .04). Within-arm analyses of tumor T-cell fraction were constrained by small sample sizes and reduced statistical power. Larger, independent patient cohorts are needed to validate the response-prediction model that combines TCR metrics and mutation burden. PD-L1 staining and CD8+ T-cell counts correlated with tumor T-cell fraction and clonality, whereas mutational load did not. Patients with increases in tumor T-cell fraction and clonality by week 13 were approximately 30 times more likely to achieve clinical benefit.

The sample's treatment or condition label is to be understood as: randomized to nivolumab then ipilimumab (arm A) or the reverse (arm B). No trial patient had received prior DNA-damaging chemotherapy. Samples were obtained from patients with melanoma enrolled in CheckMate 064, a randomized, open-label phase II trial of sequential checkpoint blockade. Genomic DNA from formalin-fixed paraffin-embedded (FFPE) tissue samples served as the input for tumor TCR sequencing. The receptor chain draws on TRBV6-8 and TRBJ2-7; 7 central nucleotides agree with TRBD2. Material: tumor tissue (inferred from file names), obtained from a patient given nivolumab and ipilimumab in sequence. The receptor was isolated from a human donor with melanoma. The nucleotide sequence is TGTGCCAGTAGTGCCCGGACTAGATTTTTCGAGCAGTACTTC. This encodes CASSARTRFFEQYF.